This record concerns one TCR beta chain sequence. Investigators took 9.5 to 10 milliliters of peripheral blood from every donor. Per-sample PBMC isolation yielded at least 7 million cells. The germline V and J ends were trimmed by 4 bases and 5 bases, with 14 bases remaining between them. The length of the CDR3 is 15 residues. The V gene's germline CDR1 is MDHEN and CDR2 SYDVKM. Using a J-beta primer mix together with a sample-barcoded 5' primer, a second PCR was run for about 7 to 12 cycles. Via MiXCR, TCRdb re-called the 5' RACE reads, giving one row per CDR3 protein. The data show 1,500,000 or so distinct CDR3 sequences, around 59% seen once. The source of the sample is a study of blood T cells in healthy people across ages. The wider study: Template switching captured about one barcoded beta molecule per two T cells.

The sample taken for sequencing was blood. This chain connects TRBV28 to TRBJ1-4; maybe TRBD1 (5 bases). This sequence was found in a man aged 18 to 35 in good health. The CDR3 region has the DNA TGTGCCAGCAGTTCCCGTGGGGACCAAAATGAAAAACTGTTTTTT. It encodes CASSSRGDQNEKLFF. The complete variable domain, with remaining parts taken from reference TRBV28 and TRBJ1-4, reads DVKVTQSSRYLVKRTGEKVFLECVQDMDHENMFWYRQDPGLGLRLIYFSYDVKMKEKGDIPEGYSVSREKKERFSLILESASTNQTSMYLCASSSRGDQNEKLFFGSGTQLSVL.